The 8 T cell receptor beta chains below come from one sample, sequenced in a study of cytomegalovirus exposure and HLA in healthy donors. The PCR was carried out with 60 Vbeta primers and 13 Jbeta primers. Data came from immunoSEQ multiplex PCR; TCRdb stores just in-frame clones and leaves some out. Here the sample spans 140,000 to 150,000 clones, 70% to 85% being singletons. What was sequenced was PBMCs. These receptors all come from a woman aged 60-70 years in good health and CMV-seropositive.

This clone came up once. V and J are TRBV7-2 and TRBJ1-2, with no clear D. Germline assignment: CDR1 SGHTA and CDR2 FQGNSA. The CDR3 has 14 amino acids. V was pared by 8 bases and J by 4 bases, with 17 bases between. The CDR3 sequence: CASGPFHNLYGYTF. CDR3 in DNA: TGTGCCAGCGGCCCTTTTCATAACCTCTATGGCTACACCTTC.

The chain recombines TRBV19 with TRBJ2-1; 12 bases agree with TRBD2. V was pared by 6 bases and J by 10 bases, with 7 bases of the junction left unmatched. The CDR3 spans 14 residues. Germline CDR1 is LNHDA and CDR2 is SQIVND (reference sequence). CDR3 sequence reads: CASRRLAGEGEQFF. CDR3 in DNA: TGTGCCAGTAGACGACTAGCGGGAGAGGGAGAGCAGTTCTTC.

The V gene is TRBV7-9, the J gene TRBJ2-3, with D possibly matching TRBD1 (6 bases). The CDR3 spans 15 residues. Looked up from germline, CDR1 is SEHNR and CDR2 is FQNEAQ (reference sequence). V lost 2 bases and J lost 5, with 14 bases in between. CDR3 nucleotides: TGTGCCAGCAGCTTAACTACAGGGTTTGGAGATACGCAGTATTTT. Its protein product is CASSLTTGFGDTQYF.

J is TRBJ1-6 and V is TRBV4-2; 7 nucleotides line up with TRBD1. Unmatched junction bases numbered 5, after V lost 8 bases and J lost 4 bases. The CDR3 has 14 residues. Germline assignment: CDR1 LGHNA and CDR2 YNFKEQ. The CDR3 reads CASGMDRYNSPLHF. The CDR3 DNA sequence: TGTGCCAGCGGAATGGACAGGTATAATTCACCCCTCCACTTT.

The V gene is TRBV28, the J gene TRBJ1-5; 8 nucleotides align to TRBD1. The CDR3 runs to 14 residues. J was trimmed by 7 bases and V by 6 bases; bases with no gene match: 8. Germline values: CDR1 MDHEN, CDR2 SYDVKM. CDR3 amino acids: CASRQQGVGQPQHF. The CDR3 bases are TGTGCCAGCAGACAACAGGGGGTCGGACAGCCCCAGCATTTT.

The chain is built from TRBV5-4 and TRBJ1-3; TRBD1 aligns across 7 bases. V was clipped by 0 bases and J by 3 bases; unmatched bases: 3. This CDR3 is built from 15 residues. The V gene's germline CDR1 is SGHNT and CDR2 YYREEE (reference sequence). CDR3 residues: CASSLGQGGGNTIYF. In DNA form, the CDR3 reads TGTGCCAGCAGCTTGGGACAGGGAGGTGGAAACACCATATATTTT.

The chain recombines TRBV4-1 with TRBJ1-4; the match to TRBD1 covers 9 bases. This CDR3 contains 20 residues. Germline lookup yields CDR1 MGHRA and CDR2 YSYEKL. With 4 bases clipped from V and 2 bases from J, the junction kept 17 bases outside the gene matches. The CDR3 nucleotides read TGCGCCAGCAGCCCGGAAAAGGGGACAGGGATATCGAGGACTAATGAAAAACTGTTTTTT. It encodes CASSPEKGTGISRTNEKLFF.

This chain links TRBV11-3 with TRBJ2-7; 8 bases fit TRBD2. The CDR3 runs 15 residues. Germline values: CDR1 SGHNT, CDR2 YENEEA. The V and J ends lost 8 bases and 2 bases, in that order; junction bases with no gene match: 11. The CDR3 is CASRRLPGGAYEQYF. CDR3 in DNA: TGTGCCAGCCGACGCTTACCCGGGGGGGCCTACGAGCAGTACTTC. Filled out from reference TRBV11-3 and TRBJ2-7, the complete variable domain reads EAGVVQSPRYKIIEKKQPVAFWCNPISGHNTLYWYLQNLGQGPELLIRYENEEAVDDSQLPKDRFSAERLKGVDSTLKIQPAELGDSAVYLCASRRLPGGAYEQYFGPGTRLTVT.